This passage covers 28 T cell receptor beta chains from one sample sequenced in a study of T cell clones after liver transplantation (dated by TCRdb to the late 2010s). Receptors were amplified or captured by the immunoSEQ multiplex PCR assay. In TCRdb, the immuneACCESS table is reduced to in-frame sequences with V and J assigned. These tables do not hold every clone; where another copy was compared, an unresolved V gene accounts for under half, and the others remain unexplained. This sample lists 65,000 to 95,000 clones; over 70% were detected once. 0.45% to 0.65% of the sample belongs to the ten largest clones. Per the publication, the time point label means: pre-transplant. The sequencing used CD4+ T cells from blood, collected before liver transplant. These receptors all come from a human donor who received a liver transplant.

V and J are TRBV7-9 and TRBJ1-1; D not certain. This CDR3 comprises 15 residues. The V gene's germline CDR1 is SEHNR and CDR2 FQNEAQ (reference sequence). Deletions cut 2 bases from V and 8 bases from J, with 18 bases between. This CDR3 is CASSLRFGIAEEAFF. DNA for the CDR3: TGTGCCAGCAGCTTACGCTTTGGGATTGCCGAAGAAGCTTTCTTT.

The chain has TRBV5-6 and TRBJ2-1; unclear D gene. Germline loops: CDR1 SGHDT, CDR2 YYEEEE. The CDR3 length is 15 residues. The germline V and J ends were trimmed by 1 base and 0 bases, with 8 bases remaining between them. In nucleotides, the CDR3 is TGTGCCAGCAGCTTGACCCTGAGCTCCTACAATGAGCAGTTCTTC. It is translated as CASSLTLSSYNEQFF.

The rearrangement joins TRBV29-1 to TRBJ2-7; a weak D match, TRBD2 (6 bases). Germline CDR1 reads SQVTM; CDR2 reads ANQGSEA. Trimming cost V 4 bases and J 2 bases, with 12 bases left between them. This CDR3 has 13 amino acids. CDR3 in amino acids: CSVGDSRAYEQYF. The CDR3, as DNA: TGCAGCGTTGGGGACTCCAGAGCCTACGAGCAGTACTTC.

This sequence joins TRBV29-1 and TRBJ2-3; D unclear. This CDR3 comprises 13 residues. Germline V gene data show CDR1 as SQVTM and CDR2 as ANQGSEA. V shed 7 bases and J shed 1 base, with 12 bases lying between them. The CDR3 region has the DNA TGCAGCGCCCGTGGTGGGGGCACAGATACGCAGTATTTT. Its translation is CSARGGGTDTQYF.

J is TRBJ2-7 and V is TRBV9; D is ambiguous. The CDR3 consists of 16 residues. V lost 2 bases to trimming and J lost 6 bases, with 21 bases between them. CDR1 SGDLS and CDR2 YYNGEE come from the germline V gene. The chain's CDR3 is CASSVDAHTSTPEQYF. The CDR3 nucleotides are TGTGCCAGCAGCGTTGATGCACATACCTCTACGCCCGAGCAGTACTTC.

The rearrangement uses TRBV5-1 and TRBJ2-5; 10 positions agree with TRBD1. CDR3 length equals 16 residues. The trim removed 4 bases at V and 5 bases at J, leaving 11 bases unmatched. The germline gives CDR1 SGHRS, CDR2 YFSETQ. The chain's CDR3 is CASSPAPTGGMETQYF. The CDR3 DNA follows: TGCGCCAGCAGCCCTGCCCCGACAGGGGGCATGGAGACCCAGTACTTC.

This chain joins TRBV7-2 and TRBJ1-1; possible D gene TRBD1, 5 bases. In germline, CDR1 is SGHTA, CDR2 FQGNSA. V gave up 2 bases and J gave up 6 bases, with 10 bases separating them. This CDR3 is 13 amino acids long. The CDR3 DNA sequence: TGTGCCAGCAGCTTAATCAGGGCCCCTGAAGCTTTCTTT. It encodes CASSLIRAPEAFF.

The chain uses TRBV28 and TRBJ1-5, with 8 positions matching TRBD1. Unmatched junction bases numbered 3, after V lost 3 bases and J lost 2 bases. Germline-derived CDR1 and CDR2 are MDHEN and SYDVKM. CDR3 length equals 15 residues. As DNA, the CDR3 is TGTGCCAGCAGTTTCCGGGGACAGGGCAATCAGCCCCAGCATTTT. This codes for CASSFRGQGNQPQHF.

CDR3 coding DNA: TGTGCCAGCACCCTCCCAACTAGGGAGCAGTTCTTC. This codes for CASTLPTREQFF. The chain is built from TRBV28 and TRBJ2-1; the D gene is possibly TRBD2 (5 bases). Germline lookup yields CDR1 MDHEN and CDR2 SYDVKM. Trimming cost V 7 bases and J 10 bases, with 14 bases left between them. There are 12 residues in the CDR3.

The CDR3 sequence: CASSNQPSGSTEAFF. The CDR3 DNA is TGTGCCAGTAGTAACCAACCGTCAGGGAGCACTGAAGCTTTCTTT. The chain recombines TRBV19 with TRBJ1-1, with D perhaps TRBD1 (5 bases). V was clipped by 4 bases and J by 4 bases, with 16 bases between them. Germline V gives CDR1 LNHDA, CDR2 SQIVND (reference sequence). This CDR3 spans 15 amino acids.

The chain links TRBV5-5 to TRBJ1-2; D unclear. The V and J ends lost 1 base and 7 bases respectively, with 14 bases between them. The V gene's germline CDR1 is SGHKS and CDR2 YYEKEE (reference sequence). CDR3 length equals 14 residues. In nucleotides, the CDR3 is TGTGCCAGCAGCTTGTCGATGGGTAGTGGTGGCTACACCTTC. This encodes CASSLSMGSGGYTF.

The rearrangement uses TRBV18 and TRBJ2-3; tentatively, D is TRBD1 (5 bases). V was cut by 3 bases and J by 5 bases, with 12 bases left in between. CDR1 is KGHSH and CDR2 is LQKENI in the germline V gene. The CDR3 spans 14 residues. CDR3 residues: CASSPSLQGDTQYF. The CDR3 coding sequence is TGTGCCAGCTCACCCTCCCTCCAGGGAGATACGCAGTATTTT.

The V and J genes are TRBV6-5 and TRBJ1-1; 7 bases align to TRBD1. Per germline, CDR1 MNHEY and CDR2 SVGAGI. This CDR3 has 15 amino acids. V lost 4 bases, J lost 2 bases, and 7 bases stayed unmatched. This CDR3 is CASSSPGTANTEAFF. CDR3 DNA sequence: TGTGCCAGCAGTTCCCCCGGGACAGCTAACACTGAAGCTTTCTTT.

The rearrangement joins TRBV6-5 to TRBJ2-3; unclear D gene. V lost 8 bases and J lost 4, with 19 bases in between. Germline V CDR1 and CDR2: MNHEY, SVGAGI. The CDR3 loop spans 15 amino acids. CDR3 DNA: TGTGCCAGCCTTCGTGAAGGGTTTAATGCAGATACGCAGTATTTT. Residues: CASLREGFNADTQYF.

V usage is TRBV15 and J usage is TRBJ2-3; D might be TRBD2 (6 bases). Germline V gives CDR1 LNHNV, CDR2 YYDKDF (reference sequence). The CDR3 contains 20 residues. Trimming removed 1 base from V and 3 bases from J, with 26 bases in between. The CDR3 nucleotides read TGTGCCACCAGCAGAGGCCCCGTTCCACTAGCCAGGAAGAAAACAGATACGCAGTATTTT. It codes for CATSRGPVPLARKKTDTQYF. Using reference TRBV15 and TRBJ2-3 for the parts outside the CDR3, the full variable domain is DAMVIQNPRYQVTQFGKPVTLSCSQTLNHNVMYWYQQKSSQAPKLLFHYYDKDFNNEADTPDNFQSRRPNTSFCFLDIRSPGLGDTAMYLCATSRGPVPLARKKTDTQYFGPGTRLTVL.

CDR3 nucleotide sequence: TGCAGCGCCCCCCGACTAGCGGGAAGTAGAGCTGGAGAGACCCAGTACTTC. It is translated as CSAPRLAGSRAGETQYF. The genes are TRBV29-1 and TRBJ2-5, with TRBD2 matching over 11 bases. This CDR3 spans 17 amino acids. J was trimmed by 4 bases and V by 7 bases; bases with no gene match: 17. Germline values: CDR1 SQVTM, CDR2 ANQGSEA.

Regarding this clone: Compared with germline, one end of the junction differs, possibly owing to a read error. The V gene is TRBV5-1, the J gene TRBJ2-7; a possible D gene is TRBD1 (6 bases). CDR3 length equals 12 residues. Germline values: CDR1 SGHRS, CDR2 YFSETQ. CDR3 residues: CVSSEGVYEQYF. The CDR3 DNA is TGCGTCAGCAGCGAGGGGGTTTACGAGCAGTACTTC.

The V and J genes are TRBV28 and TRBJ2-7; D is unresolved. This CDR3 region has 12 residues. V lost 6 bases and J lost 6, with 12 bases in between. The germline V gene encodes CDR1 MDHEN and CDR2 SYDVKM. CDR3 sequence: CASSSDGREQYF. CDR3 bases: TGTGCCAGCAGCTCCGACGGCCGCGAGCAGTACTTC.

This clone was observed a single time. The chain is built from TRBV5-1 and TRBJ2-7; 8 bases agree with TRBD2. The CDR3 extends over 16 amino acids. The germline V gene encodes CDR1 SGHRS and CDR2 YFSETQ. Unmatched junction bases numbered 8, after V lost 3 bases and J lost 0 bases. The CDR3 DNA sequence: TGCGCCAGCAGCTACTTTGGGAGCGGGGGCTCCTACGAGCAGTACTTC. The encoded protein is CASSYFGSGGSYEQYF.

The chain employs TRBV6-1 and TRBJ2-7, with D tentatively TRBD2 (5 bases). Trimming removed 0 bases at V and 6 bases at J, with 18 bases between. The CDR3 runs 16 residues. The germline CDR1 and CDR2 sequences are MNHNS and SASEGT. Here the CDR3 reads CASSEAGGFSVAEQYF. CDR3 coding DNA: TGTGCCAGCAGTGAAGCAGGAGGTTTCAGCGTGGCCGAGCAGTACTTC.

The CDR3: CATGPWVAGVMKGYEQYF. The CDR3 bases are TGTGCCACCGGACCGTGGGTAGCGGGAGTCATGAAGGGGTACGAGCAGTACTTC. The V and J genes are TRBV15 and TRBJ2-7; 9 positions match TRBD2. CDR3 size: 18 residues. The germline V gene encodes CDR1 LNHNV and CDR2 YYDKDF (reference sequence). The V segment lost 8 bases and the J segment 4 bases; nucleotides outside the gene matches: 21.

V usage is TRBV6-1 and J usage is TRBJ2-2; 12 bases align to TRBD1. This CDR3 contains 16 residues. V was clipped by 4 bases and J by 7 bases; unmatched bases: 7. Germline CDR1 MNHNS, CDR2 SASEGT. DNA for the CDR3: TGTGCCAGCAGTGCCGGGACAGGGGGCGAAGTCGGGGAGCTGTTTTTT. Protein product: CASSAGTGGEVGELFF.

This clone was seen more than once but under ten times. The chain has TRBV10-1 and TRBJ2-7, with D tentatively TRBD1 (6 bases). With 10 bases removed from V and 6 bases from J, the gap between germline ends came to 25 bases. The CDR3 covers 15 residues. Germline V CDR1 and CDR2: WNHNN, SYGVQD (reference sequence). CDR3 residues: CATPPTGSSLIEQYF. Here the CDR3 DNA reads TGCGCCACCCCGCCTACAGGGTCAAGTCTGATCGAGCAGTACTTC.

This chain connects TRBV7-8 to TRBJ2-3, with D possibly TRBD2 on 6 matching bases. CDR3 size: 16 residues. Germline CDR1 is SGHVS and CDR2 is FQNEAQ. V gave up 2 bases and J gave up 5 bases, with 17 bases separating them. For the CDR3, the DNA is TGTGCCAGCAGCTTATCACCGGGACTTAAGGGAGATACGCAGTATTTT. Its protein is CASSLSPGLKGDTQYF.

The J gene is TRBJ2-5, the V gene TRBV20-1, with 7 bases aligning to TRBD2. Germline assignment: CDR1 DFQATT and CDR2 SNEGSKA (reference sequence). J gave up 5 bases and V 5 bases, and 2 bases lay outside the gene matches. This CDR3 region has 11 residues. The CDR3 region is CSAYGGETQYF. The CDR3 DNA sequence: TGCAGTGCTTACGGGGGGGAGACCCAGTACTTC.

Only a few counts were recorded for this clone. The sample contains more than one DNA sequence encoding this CDR3. The chain links TRBV5-1 to TRBJ1-1; no clear D. CDR1 and CDR2 (germline): SGHRS, YFSETQ. Trimming left V 0 bases short and J 1 base short, with 7 bases between. There are 14 residues in the CDR3. The CDR3 bases are TGCGCCAGCAGCTTGGACGGTCGGAACACTGAAGCTTTCTTT. It translates to CASSLDGRNTEAFF.

This clone was picked up a small number of times. The chain is built from TRBV6-5 and TRBJ2-5; D might be TRBD1 (7 bases). V was clipped by 6 bases and J by 5 bases, with 16 bases between them. Germline V gene sequence: CDR1 MNHEY, CDR2 SVGAGI. The CDR3 runs 14 residues. As DNA, the CDR3 is TGTGCCAGCAGGGACACCTCAGGGGGGGAGACCCAGTACTTC. Encoded protein: CASRDTSGGETQYF.

The V and J genes are TRBV7-2 and TRBJ2-7; D possibly matches TRBD1 or TRBD2 (5 bases each). Germline lookup yields CDR1 SGHTA and CDR2 FQGNSA. Trimming took off 5 bases at V and 9 bases at J, with 17 bases between the two ends. The CDR3 consists of 13 residues. CDR3 DNA sequence: TGTGCCAGCAGCATCCGGGACGTAGACGGGCAGTACTTC. Amino acid sequence: CASSIRDVDGQYF.